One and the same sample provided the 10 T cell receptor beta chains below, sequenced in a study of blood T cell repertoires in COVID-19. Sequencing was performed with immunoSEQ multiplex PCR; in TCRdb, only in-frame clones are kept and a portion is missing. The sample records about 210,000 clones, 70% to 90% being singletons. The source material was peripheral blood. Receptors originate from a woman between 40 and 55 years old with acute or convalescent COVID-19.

The CDR3 region has the DNA TGTGCCAGCAGTGGGGGGGACAGTACGCAGTATTTT. Amino acid sequence: CASSGGDSTQYF. The chain recombines TRBV2 with TRBJ2-3; TRBD1 might be the D (7 bases). The germline V gene has CDR1 SNHLY and CDR2 FYNNEI. Trimming took 4 bases from V and 8 from J, leaving 10 bases between them. The CDR3 loop spans 12 amino acids.

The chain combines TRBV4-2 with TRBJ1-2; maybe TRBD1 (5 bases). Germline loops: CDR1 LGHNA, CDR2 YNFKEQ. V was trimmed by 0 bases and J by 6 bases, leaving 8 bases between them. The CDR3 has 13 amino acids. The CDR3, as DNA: TGTGCCAGCAGCCAAGAGATCAGGGATGGCTACACCTTC. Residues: CASSQEIRDGYTF.

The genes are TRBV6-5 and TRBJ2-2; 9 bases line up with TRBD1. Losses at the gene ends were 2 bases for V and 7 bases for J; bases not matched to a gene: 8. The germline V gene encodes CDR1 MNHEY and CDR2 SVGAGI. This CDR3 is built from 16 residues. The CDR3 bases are TGTGCCAGCAGTTACGATCAACAGGGGGCGGGCGGGGAGCTGTTTTTT. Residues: CASSYDQQGAGGELFF.

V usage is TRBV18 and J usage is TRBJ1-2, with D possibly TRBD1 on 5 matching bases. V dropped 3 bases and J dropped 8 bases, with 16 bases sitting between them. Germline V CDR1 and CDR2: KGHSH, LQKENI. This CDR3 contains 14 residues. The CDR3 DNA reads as TGTGCCAGCTCACCCGGGGGAGAGTCGATAGGCTACACCTTC. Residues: CASSPGGESIGYTF.

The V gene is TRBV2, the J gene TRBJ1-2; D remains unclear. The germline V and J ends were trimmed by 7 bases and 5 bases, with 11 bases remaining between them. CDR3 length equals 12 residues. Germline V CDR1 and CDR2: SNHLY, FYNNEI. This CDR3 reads CASKIGEYGYTF. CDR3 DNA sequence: TGTGCCAGCAAGATAGGAGAGTATGGCTACACCTTC.

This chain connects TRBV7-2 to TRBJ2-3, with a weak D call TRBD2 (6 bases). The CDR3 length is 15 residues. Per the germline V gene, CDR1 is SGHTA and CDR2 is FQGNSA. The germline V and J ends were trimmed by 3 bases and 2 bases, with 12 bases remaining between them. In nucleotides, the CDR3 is TGTGCCAGCAGCTTGCCGGGGGACCCCACAGATACGCAGTATTTT. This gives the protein CASSLPGDPTDTQYF.

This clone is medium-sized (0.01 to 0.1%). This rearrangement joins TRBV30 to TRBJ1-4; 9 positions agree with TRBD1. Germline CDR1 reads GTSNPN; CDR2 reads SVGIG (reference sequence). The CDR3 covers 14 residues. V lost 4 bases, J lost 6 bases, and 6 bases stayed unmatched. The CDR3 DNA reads TGTGCCTGGACAGGGGGGACAGGGTATGAAAAACTGTTTTTT. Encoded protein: CAWTGGTGYEKLFF.

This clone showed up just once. The CDR3 DNA sequence: TGTGCCAGTAGCCAGGGGGGACTAGCGGGGGACACCTACGAGCAGTACGTC. Translated: CASSQGGLAGDTYEQYV. The chain employs TRBV19 and TRBJ2-7; 14 bases fit TRBD2. V gave up 6 bases and J gave up 2 bases; unmatched junction bases: 9. The CDR3 length is 17 residues. Looked up from germline, CDR1 is LNHDA and CDR2 is SQIVND (reference sequence).

DNA for the CDR3: TGCAGCGCCCAGGGGACAGGGATCACCGGGGAGCTGTTTTTT. Protein product: CSAQGTGITGELFF. The V call is TRBV29-1, the J call TRBJ2-2, with TRBD1 matching over 9 bases. The CDR3 covers 14 residues. The V gene's germline CDR1 is SQVTM and CDR2 ANQGSEA. J gave up 4 bases and V 7 bases, and 7 bases lay outside the gene matches.

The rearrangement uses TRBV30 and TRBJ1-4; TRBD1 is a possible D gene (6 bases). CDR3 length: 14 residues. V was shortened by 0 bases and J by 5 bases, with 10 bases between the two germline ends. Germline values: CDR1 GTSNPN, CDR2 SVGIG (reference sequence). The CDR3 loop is CAWSVGGINEKLFF. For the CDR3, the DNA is TGTGCCTGGAGTGTAGGGGGAATCAATGAAAAACTGTTTTTT.